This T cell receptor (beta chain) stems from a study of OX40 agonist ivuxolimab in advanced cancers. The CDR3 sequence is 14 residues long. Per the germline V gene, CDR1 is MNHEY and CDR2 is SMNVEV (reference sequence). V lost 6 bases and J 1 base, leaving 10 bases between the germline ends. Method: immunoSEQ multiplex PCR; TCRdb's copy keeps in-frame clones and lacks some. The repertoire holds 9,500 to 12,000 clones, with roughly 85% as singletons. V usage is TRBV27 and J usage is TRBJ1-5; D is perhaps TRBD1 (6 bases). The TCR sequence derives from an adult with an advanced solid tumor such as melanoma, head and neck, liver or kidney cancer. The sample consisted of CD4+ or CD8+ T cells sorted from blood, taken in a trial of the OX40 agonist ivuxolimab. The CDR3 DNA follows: TGTGCCAGCAGCCAGGGGCTCAGCAATCAGCCCCAGCATTTT. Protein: CASSQGLSNQPQHF.